This T cell receptor beta chain is from a study of T cell repertoires in cytomegalovirus infection. At the level of the study: Use of recently identified HLA-C-restricted and well-studied HLA-B-restricted CMV epitopes was part of the study. Based on public TCR beta signatures, there were indications of CMV infection and of a matching HLA type. General study points: Carriage of CMV together with the relevant HLA was identifiable through cumulative public TCR beta family frequency. HLA-C-restricted CMV-specific TCR beta clonotypes were dominant in the ex vivo response.

This clonotype was recorded at least ten times. Its matching antigen is unknown. Using its own MiXCR run on the reads, TCRdb lists one record per CDR3 protein. This table holds more than 300,000 distinct CDR3 sequences, about 34% found once. In germline, CDR1 is SGHTA, CDR2 FQGNSA. The CDR3 extends over 15 amino acids. Trimming cost V 5 bases and J 8 bases, with 19 bases left between them. The rearrangement links TRBV7-2 to TRBJ2-1, with D uncertain. The TCR comes from a human donor in good health (CMV status not recorded). Some clones in this sample may be carry-over from other donors' samples. This sample comprised cultured PBMCs, obtained from culture after CMV antigen stimulation. The CDR3 here is CASSAGDWFRDEQFF. CDR3 nucleotides: TGTGCCAGCAGCGCCGGAGACTGGTTTAGGGATGAGCAGTTCTTC.